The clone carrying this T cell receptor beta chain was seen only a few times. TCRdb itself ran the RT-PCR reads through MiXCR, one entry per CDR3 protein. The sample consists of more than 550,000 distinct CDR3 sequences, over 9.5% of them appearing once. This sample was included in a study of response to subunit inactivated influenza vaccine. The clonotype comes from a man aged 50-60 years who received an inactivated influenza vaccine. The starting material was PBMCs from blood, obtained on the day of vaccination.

The CDR3 region has the DNA TGTGCCAGCAGCCTCGACAGGACTGGAAACACCATATATTTT. Translated: CASSLDRTGNTIYF. The gene calls are TRBV12-3 or TRBV12-4 and TRBJ1-3; the D gene is possibly TRBD1 (6 bases). Trimming removed 6 bases at V and 2 bases at J, with 11 bases between. The CDR3 is made up of 14 amino acids.